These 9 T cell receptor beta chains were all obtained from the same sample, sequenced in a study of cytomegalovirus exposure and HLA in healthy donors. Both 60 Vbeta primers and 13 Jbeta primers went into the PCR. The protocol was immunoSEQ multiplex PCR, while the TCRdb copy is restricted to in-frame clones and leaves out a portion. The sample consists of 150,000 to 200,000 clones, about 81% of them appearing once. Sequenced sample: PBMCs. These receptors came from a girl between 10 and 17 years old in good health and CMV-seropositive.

The CDR3 here is CASSLVEGDTQYF. The CDR3 region has the DNA TGCGCCAGCAGCCTCGTGGAGGGGGATACGCAGTATTTT. The rearrangement links TRBV5-1 to TRBJ2-3, with a weak D call TRBD2 (6 bases). Trimming cost V 4 bases and J 6 bases, with 12 bases left between them. Germline CDR1 SGHRS, CDR2 YFSETQ. This CDR3 is built from 13 residues.

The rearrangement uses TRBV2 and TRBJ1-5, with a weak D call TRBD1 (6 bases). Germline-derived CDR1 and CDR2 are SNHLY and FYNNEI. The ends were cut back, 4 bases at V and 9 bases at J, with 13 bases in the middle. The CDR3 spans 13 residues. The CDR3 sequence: CASSVRGFWPQHF. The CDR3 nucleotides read TGTGCCAGCAGTGTCAGGGGTTTTTGGCCCCAGCATTTT. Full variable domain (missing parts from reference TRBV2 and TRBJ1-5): EPEVTQTPSHQVTQMGQEVILRCVPISNHLYFYWYRQILGQKVEFLVSFYNNEISEKSEIFDDQFSVERPDGSNFTLKIRSTKLEDSAMYFCASSVRGFWPQHFGDGTRLSIL.

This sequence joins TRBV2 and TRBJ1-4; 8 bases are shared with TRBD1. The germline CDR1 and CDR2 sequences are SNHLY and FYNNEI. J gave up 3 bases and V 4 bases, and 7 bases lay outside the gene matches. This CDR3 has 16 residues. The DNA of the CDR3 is TGTGCCAGCAGTGGTGCAGGGGGCGCAGCTAATGAAAAACTGTTTTTT. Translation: CASSGAGGAANEKLFF.

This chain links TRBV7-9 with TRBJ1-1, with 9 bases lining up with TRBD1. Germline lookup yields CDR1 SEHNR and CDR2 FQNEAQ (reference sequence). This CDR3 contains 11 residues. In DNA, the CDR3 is TGTTTCCAAACAGGGGGCCCTGAAGCTTTCTTT. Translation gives CFQTGGPEAFF.

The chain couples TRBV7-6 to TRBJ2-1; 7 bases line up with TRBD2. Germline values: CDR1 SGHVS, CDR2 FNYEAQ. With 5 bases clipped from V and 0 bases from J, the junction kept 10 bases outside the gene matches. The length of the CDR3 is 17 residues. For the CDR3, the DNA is TGTGCCAGCAGCGCACGACTAGCCGCCAGCTCCTACAATGAGCAGTTCTTC. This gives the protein CASSARLAASSYNEQFF.

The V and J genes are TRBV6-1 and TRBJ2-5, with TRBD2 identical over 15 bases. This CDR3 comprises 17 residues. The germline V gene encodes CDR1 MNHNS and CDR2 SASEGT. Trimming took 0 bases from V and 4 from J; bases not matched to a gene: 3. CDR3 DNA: TGTGCCAGCAGTGAAGCATGGGGACTAGCGGGAGGAGAGACCCAGTACTTC. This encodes CASSEAWGLAGGETQYF.

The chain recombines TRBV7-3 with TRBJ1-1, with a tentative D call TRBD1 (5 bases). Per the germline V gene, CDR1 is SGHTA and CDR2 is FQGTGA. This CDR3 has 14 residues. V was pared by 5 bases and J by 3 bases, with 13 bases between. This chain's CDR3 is CASSPGPGDTEAFF. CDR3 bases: TGTGCCAGCAGCCCCGGGCCGGGGGACACTGAAGCTTTCTTT.

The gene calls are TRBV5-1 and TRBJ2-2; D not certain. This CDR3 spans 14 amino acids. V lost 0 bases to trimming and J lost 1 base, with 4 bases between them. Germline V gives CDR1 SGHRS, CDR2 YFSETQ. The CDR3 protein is CASSLARNTGELFF. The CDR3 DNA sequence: TGCGCCAGCAGCTTGGCCCGGAACACCGGGGAGCTGTTTTTT.

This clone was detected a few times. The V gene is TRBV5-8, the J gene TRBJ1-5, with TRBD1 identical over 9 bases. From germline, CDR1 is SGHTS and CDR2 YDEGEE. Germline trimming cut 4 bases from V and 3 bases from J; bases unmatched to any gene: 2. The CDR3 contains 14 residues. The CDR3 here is CASSGQGFNQPQHF. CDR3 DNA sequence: TGTGCCAGCAGCGGACAGGGGTTCAATCAGCCCCAGCATTTT.